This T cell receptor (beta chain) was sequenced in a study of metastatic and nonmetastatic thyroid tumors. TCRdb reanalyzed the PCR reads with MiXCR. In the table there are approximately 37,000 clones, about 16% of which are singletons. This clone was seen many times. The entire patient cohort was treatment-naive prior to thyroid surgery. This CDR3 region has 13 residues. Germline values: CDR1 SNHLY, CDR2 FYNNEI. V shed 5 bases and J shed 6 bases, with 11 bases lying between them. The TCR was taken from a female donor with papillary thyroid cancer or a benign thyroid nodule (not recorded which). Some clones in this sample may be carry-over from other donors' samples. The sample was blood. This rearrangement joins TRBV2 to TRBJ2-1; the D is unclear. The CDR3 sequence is CASSSTGRNEQFF. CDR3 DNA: TGTGCCAGCAGTTCGACGGGCCGCAATGAGCAGTTCTTC.